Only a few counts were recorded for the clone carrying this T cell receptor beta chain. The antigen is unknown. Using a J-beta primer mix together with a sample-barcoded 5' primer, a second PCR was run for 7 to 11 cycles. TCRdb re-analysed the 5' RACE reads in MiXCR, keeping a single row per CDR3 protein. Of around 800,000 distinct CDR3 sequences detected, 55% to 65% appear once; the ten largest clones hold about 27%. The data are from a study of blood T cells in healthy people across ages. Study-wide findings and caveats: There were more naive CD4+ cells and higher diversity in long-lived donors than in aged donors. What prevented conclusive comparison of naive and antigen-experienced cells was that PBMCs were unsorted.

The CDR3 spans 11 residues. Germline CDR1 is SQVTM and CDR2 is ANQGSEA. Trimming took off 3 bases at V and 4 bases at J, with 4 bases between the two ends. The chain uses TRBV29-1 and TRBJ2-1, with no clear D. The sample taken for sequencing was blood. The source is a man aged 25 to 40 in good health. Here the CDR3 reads CSVDIYNEQFF. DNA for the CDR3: TGCAGCGTTGACATTTACAATGAGCAGTTCTTC.